This entry lists 7 T cell receptor beta chains sequenced from one sample in a study of cytomegalovirus exposure and HLA in healthy donors. The PCR used 60 Vbeta and 13 Jbeta primers. Profiled with immunoSEQ multiplex PCR; TCRdb holds only in-frame clones, not every one. The profile shows some 160,000 clones, approximately 78% of them singletons. Sequencing input: PBMCs. Source of these receptors: a male donor in good health and CMV-seronegative.

The chain carries TRBV30 and TRBJ1-4, with D possibly matching TRBD1 (5 bases). The germline V gene encodes CDR1 GTSNPN and CDR2 SVGIG (reference sequence). CDR3 length: 12 residues. Trimming pared 7 bases from V and 8 bases from J, leaving 14 bases between. DNA for the CDR3: TGTGCCTCGGAGGGGTCAGCGGAAAAACTGTTTTTT. Its protein is CASEGSAEKLFF. The full variable domain, in which reference TRBV30 and TRBJ1-4 provide the parts outside the CDR3, is SQTIHQWPATLVQPVGSPLSLECTVEGTSNPNLYWYRQAAGRGLQLLFYSVGIGQISSEVPQNLSASRPQDRQFILSSKKLLLSDSGFYLCASEGSAEKLFFGSGTQLSVL.

V usage is TRBV5-1 and J usage is TRBJ2-7; 10 nucleotides line up with TRBD1. The V gene's germline CDR1 is SGHRS and CDR2 YFSETQ. There are 14 residues in the CDR3. J lost 2 bases, V lost 4 bases, and 3 bases had no gene match. CDR3 DNA: TGCGCCAGCAGCGCGGGACAGGGGACCTACGAGCAGTACTTC. It codes for CASSAGQGTYEQYF.

This clone was observed a handful of times. The chain is built from TRBV14 and TRBJ1-3, with 8 bases fitting TRBD1. The CDR3 runs to 13 residues. The junction had 5 bases not matched to a gene; V was cut back by 2 bases and J by 11 bases. Germline lookup yields CDR1 SGHDN and CDR2 FVKESK. This CDR3 reads CASSQRTGYSIYF. The CDR3 DNA reads as TGTGCCAGCAGCCAACGGACAGGGTATTCCATATATTTT.

The V call is TRBV6-6, the J call TRBJ1-6; TRBD1 agrees at 7 bases. J gave up 7 bases and V 6 bases, and 9 bases lay outside the gene matches. The CDR3 is 15 residues long. Germline-derived CDR1 and CDR2 are MNHNY and SVGAGI (reference sequence). CDR3 loop: CASSRAGTENSPLHF. The DNA for the CDR3 is TGTGCCAGCAGCAGAGCCGGGACAGAAAATTCACCCCTCCACTTT.

This clone was seen a single time. The gene calls are TRBV5-4 and TRBJ1-2; no reliable D call. This CDR3 spans 13 amino acids. Germline values: CDR1 SGHNT, CDR2 YYREEE (reference sequence). V lost 0 bases and J lost 7, with 10 bases in between. CDR3 nucleotides: TGTGCCAGCAGCTTGGGGGGAGGCGGTGGCTACACCTTC. It encodes CASSLGGGGGYTF.

This sequence joins TRBV5-1 and TRBJ2-3; TRBD2 aligns across 8 bases. V dropped 4 bases and J dropped 5; count of bases not matched to a gene: 9. The CDR3 contains 15 residues. CDR1 is SGHRS, CDR2 YFSETQ, per germline. The CDR3 DNA follows: TGCGCCAGCAGCCGCTCCGTAGCGGGAAGAGATACGCAGTATTTT. Its translation: CASSRSVAGRDTQYF.

The CDR3 loop is CASSTMGAETQYF. CDR3 nucleotides: TGTGCCAGCTCCACCATGGGGGCAGAGACCCAGTACTTC. This sequence joins TRBV5-4 and TRBJ2-5, with D maybe TRBD1 (6 bases). The V and J ends lost 7 bases and 4 bases respectively, with 14 bases between them. The germline V gene encodes CDR1 SGHNT and CDR2 YYREEE (reference sequence). The CDR3 length is 13 residues. Full variable domain (outside the CDR3, taken from reference TRBV5-4 and TRBJ2-5): ETGVTQSPTHLIKTRGQQVTLRCSSQSGHNTVSWYQQALGQGPQFIFQYYREEENGRGNFPPRFSGLQFPNYSSELNVNALELDDSALYLCASSTMGAETQYFGPGTRLLVL.